The 15 T cell receptor beta chains listed next were all sequenced from one sample in a study of blood T cell repertoires in COVID-19. Repertoires were generated with immunoSEQ multiplex PCR, while TCRdb's copy carries only in-frame clones and drops some. The table includes under 150,000 clones, about 88% detected once. Input material: peripheral blood. These receptors all stem from a woman in her 70s who had recovered from COVID-19.

This chain links TRBV5-4 with TRBJ2-3, with D hard to call. The germline V gene encodes CDR1 SGHNT and CDR2 YYREEE (reference sequence). This CDR3 is built from 12 residues. V was shortened by 0 bases and J by 5 bases, with 4 bases between the two germline ends. The DNA of the CDR3 is TGTGCCAGCAGCTTGGGAGGAGATACGCAGTATTTT. Its protein is CASSLGGDTQYF.

The chain carries TRBV7-9 and TRBJ2-3, with D perhaps matching TRBD2 (6 bases). Germline V CDR1 and CDR2: SEHNR, FQNEAQ (reference sequence). V was pared by 3 bases and J by 0 bases, with 10 bases between. This CDR3 contains 15 residues. In DNA, the CDR3 is TGTGCCAGCAGCTTTTATGCGGGGAGCACAGATACGCAGTATTTT. As protein: CASSFYAGSTDTQYF.

The chain couples TRBV18 to TRBJ2-7; 12 bases align to TRBD2. CDR3 length equals 13 residues. CDR1 and CDR2 (germline): KGHSH, LQKENI. J lost 6 bases, V lost 3 bases, and 0 bases had no gene match. CDR3 DNA: TGTGCCAGCTCACCGGGACTAGCGGGCGAGCAGTACTTC. Translation gives CASSPGLAGEQYF.

The gene calls are TRBV4-3 and TRBJ2-3, with 10 bases matching TRBD2. This CDR3 contains 15 residues. Germline V gene lookup returns CDR1 LGHNA and CDR2 YSLEER. The V and J ends lost 4 bases and 7 bases, in that order; junction bases with no gene match: 8. The CDR3 DNA sequence: TGCGCCAGCAGCCCACGGCTAGCGGGAGTGTATACGCAGTATTTT. As protein: CASSPRLAGVYTQYF.

The rearrangement uses TRBV27 and TRBJ2-2, with 10 bases matching TRBD2. CDR1 is MNHEY and CDR2 is SMNVEV in the germline V gene (reference sequence). The CDR3 sequence is 15 residues long. Trimming took 6 bases from V and 7 from J; bases not matched to a gene: 8. CDR3 region: CASSALAGVNGELFF. The CDR3 DNA reads as TGTGCCAGCAGCGCCCTAGCGGGAGTGAACGGGGAGCTGTTTTTT.

The rearrangement uses TRBV28 and TRBJ2-1; D not certain. V shed 6 bases and J shed 9 bases, with 12 bases lying between them. The CDR3 sequence is 12 residues long. From germline, CDR1 is MDHEN and CDR2 SYDVKM. CDR3 protein: CASSWSWSEQFF. For the CDR3, the DNA is TGTGCCAGCAGCTGGTCTTGGAGTGAGCAGTTCTTC.

V is TRBV3-1 (or the pseudogene TRBV3-2) and J is TRBJ1-5; TRBD1 aligns across 8 bases. Per the germline V gene, CDR1 is LGHDT and CDR2 is YNNKEL (reference sequence). There are 14 residues in the CDR3. Germline trimming cut 4 bases from V and 7 bases from J; bases unmatched to any gene: 6. DNA for the CDR3: TGTGCCAGCAGCCCGACAGGGGATCGACAGCCCCAGCATTTT. It translates to CASSPTGDRQPQHF.

This chain links TRBV3-1 (or the pseudogene TRBV3-2) with TRBJ2-1; possibly TRBD2 for D (6 bases). V was pared by 4 bases and J by 0 bases, with 13 bases between. Germline V gene data show CDR1 as LGHDT and CDR2 as YNNKEL (reference sequence). The CDR3 is 16 amino acids. The CDR3 loop reads CASSRSGTYSYNEQFF. The CDR3 region has the DNA TGTGCCAGCAGCCGCTCCGGGACTTACTCCTACAATGAGCAGTTCTTC.

On this clone itself: Sequence at one end of the junction differs from germline and may be a read error. The chain has TRBV7-7 and TRBJ2-1; 10 positions agree with TRBD1. CDR1 is SSHAT and CDR2 is FNYEAQ in the germline V gene (reference sequence). The CDR3 runs to 15 residues. CDR3 loop: CASSRGQGFGDEQFF. The CDR3 DNA is TGTGCTAGCAGCAGGGGACAGGGGTTTGGGGATGAGCAGTTCTTC.

The chain carries TRBV7-2 and TRBJ2-7; 8 bases are shared with TRBD2. The CDR3 covers 16 residues. Trimming took 4 bases from V and 0 from J; bases not matched to a gene: 8. The V gene's germline CDR1 is SGHTA and CDR2 FQGNSA. Here the CDR3 reads CASSSPFAGGSYEQYF. The CDR3 bases are TGTGCCAGCAGCTCTCCCTTTGCGGGGGGCTCCTACGAGCAGTACTTC. The entire variable domain, with the rest obtained from reference TRBV7-2 and TRBJ2-7, is as follows: GAGVSQSPSNKVTEKGKDVELRCDPISGHTALYWYRQSLGQGLEFLIYFQGNSAPDKSGLPSDRFSAERTGGSVSTLTIQRTQQEDSAVYLCASSSPFAGGSYEQYFGPGTRLTVT.

The chain couples TRBV2 to TRBJ2-7, with a possible D match to TRBD1 (5 bases). This CDR3 has 13 residues. V lost 4 bases, J lost 2 bases, and 9 bases lay in between. From germline, CDR1 is SNHLY and CDR2 FYNNEI. This chain's CDR3 is CASSGQSPYEQYF. The CDR3 nucleotides are TGTGCCAGCAGTGGACAGAGCCCCTACGAGCAGTACTTC.

The V gene is TRBV18, the J gene TRBJ2-7; TRBD1 agrees at 7 bases. With V trimmed by 6 bases and J by 3 bases, 5 bases remained unmatched. Per the germline V gene, CDR1 is KGHSH and CDR2 is LQKENI. This CDR3 has 13 residues. DNA of the CDR3: TGTGCCAGCTCGCGACAGGGTTTCTACGAGCAGTACTTC. This sequence encodes CASSRQGFYEQYF.

The J gene is TRBJ2-7, the V gene TRBV5-1; 9 positions agree with TRBD1. The CDR3 spans 15 residues. Germline CDR1 SGHRS, CDR2 YFSETQ. With V trimmed by 4 bases and J by 5 bases, 10 bases remained unmatched. CDR3 amino acids: CASSTTGTGKHEQYF. Written as DNA, the CDR3 is TGCGCCAGCAGCACTACTGGGACAGGGAAGCACGAGCAGTACTTC. Filled out from reference TRBV5-1 and TRBJ2-7, the complete variable domain reads KAGVTQTPRYLIKTRGQQVTLSCSPISGHRSVSWYQQTPGQGLQFLFEYFSETQRNKGNFPGRFSGRQFSNSRSEMNVSTLELGDSALYLCASSTTGTGKHEQYFGPGTRLTVT.

The V call is TRBV3-1 (or the pseudogene TRBV3-2), the J call TRBJ1-6; a possible D gene is TRBD1 (6 bases). Germline-derived CDR1 and CDR2 are LGHDT and YNNKEL (reference sequence). The CDR3 length is 14 residues. V was cut by 4 bases and J by 7 bases, with 11 bases left in between. The CDR3 reads CASSLGQSNSPLHF. The CDR3 DNA is TGTGCCAGCAGCCTCGGACAGTCCAATTCACCCCTCCACTTT.

This clone is a singleton in its sample. V and J are TRBV23-1 and TRBJ2-5; D perhaps matches TRBD1 (5 bases). TRBV23-1 is given ORF status, its function remaining uncertain. The CDR3 extends over 14 amino acids. Trimming cost V 3 bases and J 14 bases, with 22 bases left between them. CDR3 bases: TGCGCCAGCAGTCAGGGGTCACAGGCAGAACGCCTTTACTTC. Translation gives CASSQGSQAERLYF.